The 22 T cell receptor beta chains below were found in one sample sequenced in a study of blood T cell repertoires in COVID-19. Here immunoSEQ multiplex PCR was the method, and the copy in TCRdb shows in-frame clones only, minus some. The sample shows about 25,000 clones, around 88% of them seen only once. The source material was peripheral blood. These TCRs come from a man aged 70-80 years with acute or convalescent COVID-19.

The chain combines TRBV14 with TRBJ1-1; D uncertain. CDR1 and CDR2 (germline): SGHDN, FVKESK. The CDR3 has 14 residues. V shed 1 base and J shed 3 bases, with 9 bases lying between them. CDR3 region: CASSQVSSYTEAFF. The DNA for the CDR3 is TGTGCCAGCAGCCAAGTTAGCAGCTACACTGAAGCTTTCTTT.

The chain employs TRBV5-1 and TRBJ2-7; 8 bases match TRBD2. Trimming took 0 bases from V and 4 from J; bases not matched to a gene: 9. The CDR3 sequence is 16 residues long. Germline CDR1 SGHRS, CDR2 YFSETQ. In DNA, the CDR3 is TGCGCCAGCAGCTTGGAAGGGGTTCGGGAGGGGTACGAGCAGTACTTC. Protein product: CASSLEGVREGYEQYF.

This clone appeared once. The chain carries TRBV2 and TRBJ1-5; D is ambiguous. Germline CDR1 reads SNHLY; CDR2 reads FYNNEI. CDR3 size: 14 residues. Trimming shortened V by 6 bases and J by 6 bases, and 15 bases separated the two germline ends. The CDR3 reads CASRSAAPGQPQHF. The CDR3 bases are TGTGCCAGCAGGTCCGCCGCGCCGGGTCAGCCCCAGCATTTT.

Here the CDR3 reads CASSEVSSDQPQHF. The CDR3, as DNA: TGTGCCAGCAGTGAGGTTAGTTCGGATCAGCCCCAGCATTTT. The chain carries TRBV2 and TRBJ1-5; D call uncertain. In germline, CDR1 is SNHLY, CDR2 FYNNEI. The CDR3 is 14 residues long. V shed 3 bases and J shed 5 bases, with 11 bases lying between them.

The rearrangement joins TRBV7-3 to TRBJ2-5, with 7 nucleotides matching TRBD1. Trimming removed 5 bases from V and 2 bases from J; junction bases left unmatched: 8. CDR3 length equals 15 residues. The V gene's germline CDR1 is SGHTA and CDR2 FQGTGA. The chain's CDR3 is CASSISRDSQETQYF. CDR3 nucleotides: TGTGCCAGCAGCATAAGCCGGGACAGTCAAGAGACCCAGTACTTC.

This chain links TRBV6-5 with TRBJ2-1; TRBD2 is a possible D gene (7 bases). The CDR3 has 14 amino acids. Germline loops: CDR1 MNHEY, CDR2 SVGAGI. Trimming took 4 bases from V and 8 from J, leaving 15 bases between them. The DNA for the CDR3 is TGTGCCAGCAGTTGGGGCGGGGGCTTCGATGAGCAGTTCTTC. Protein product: CASSWGGGFDEQFF.

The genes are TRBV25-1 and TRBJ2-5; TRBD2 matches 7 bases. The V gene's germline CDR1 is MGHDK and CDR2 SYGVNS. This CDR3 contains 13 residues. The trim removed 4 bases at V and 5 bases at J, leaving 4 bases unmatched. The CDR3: CASSVAGAETQYF. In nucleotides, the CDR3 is TGTGCCAGCAGTGTTGCGGGAGCGGAGACCCAGTACTTC.

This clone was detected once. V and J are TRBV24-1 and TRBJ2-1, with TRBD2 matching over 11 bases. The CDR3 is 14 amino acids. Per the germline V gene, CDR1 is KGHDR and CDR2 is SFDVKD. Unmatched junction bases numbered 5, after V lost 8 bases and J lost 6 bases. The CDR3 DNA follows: TGTGCCACCACCGGGACTAGCGGTTCCAATGAGCAGTTCTTC. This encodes CATTGTSGSNEQFF.

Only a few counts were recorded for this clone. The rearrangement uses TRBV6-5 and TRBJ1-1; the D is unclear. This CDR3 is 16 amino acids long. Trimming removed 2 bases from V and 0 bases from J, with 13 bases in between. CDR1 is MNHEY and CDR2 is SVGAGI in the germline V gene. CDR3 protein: CASSYPPGGLNTEAFF. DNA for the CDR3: TGTGCCAGCAGTTACCCCCCGGGCGGGCTGAACACTGAAGCTTTCTTT.

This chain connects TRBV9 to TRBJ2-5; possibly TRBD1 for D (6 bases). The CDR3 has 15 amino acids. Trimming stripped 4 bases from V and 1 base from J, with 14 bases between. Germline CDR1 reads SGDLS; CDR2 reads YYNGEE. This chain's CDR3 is CASSPQGSLQETQYF. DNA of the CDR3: TGTGCCAGCAGCCCACAGGGTAGTCTCCAAGAGACCCAGTACTTC.

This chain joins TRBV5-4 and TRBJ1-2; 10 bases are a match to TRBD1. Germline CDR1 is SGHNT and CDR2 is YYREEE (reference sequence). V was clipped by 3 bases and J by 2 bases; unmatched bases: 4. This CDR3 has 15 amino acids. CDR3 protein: CASSSGQGLNYGYTF. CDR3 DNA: TGTGCCAGCAGCTCGGGACAGGGGTTGAACTATGGCTACACCTTC.

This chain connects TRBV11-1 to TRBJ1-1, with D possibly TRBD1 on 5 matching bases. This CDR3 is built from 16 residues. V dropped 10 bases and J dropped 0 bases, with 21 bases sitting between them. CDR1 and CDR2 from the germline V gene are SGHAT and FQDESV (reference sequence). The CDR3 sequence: CATGGVGRSMNTEAFF. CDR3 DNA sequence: TGTGCCACTGGGGGAGTAGGGAGGTCCATGAACACTGAAGCTTTCTTT.

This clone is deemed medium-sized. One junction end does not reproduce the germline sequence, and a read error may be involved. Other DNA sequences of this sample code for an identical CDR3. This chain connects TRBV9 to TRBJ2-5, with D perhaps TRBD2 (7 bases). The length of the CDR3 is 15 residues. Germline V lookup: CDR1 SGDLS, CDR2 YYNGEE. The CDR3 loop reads CPRRGGGGPQETQYF. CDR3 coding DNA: TGCCCCCGCCGCGGAGGGGGGGGGCCCCAAGAGACCCAGTACTTC.

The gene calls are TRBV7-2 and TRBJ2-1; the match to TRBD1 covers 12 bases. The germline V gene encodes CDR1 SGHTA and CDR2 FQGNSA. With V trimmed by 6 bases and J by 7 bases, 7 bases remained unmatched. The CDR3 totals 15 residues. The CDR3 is CASSSGQGAGNEQFF. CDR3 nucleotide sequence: TGTGCCAGCAGTTCGGGACAGGGGGCGGGAAATGAGCAGTTCTTC.

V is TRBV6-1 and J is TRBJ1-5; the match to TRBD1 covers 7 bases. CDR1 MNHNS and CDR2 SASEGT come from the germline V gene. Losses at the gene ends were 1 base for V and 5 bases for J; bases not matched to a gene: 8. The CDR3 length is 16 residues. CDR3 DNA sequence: TGTGCCAGCAGTGAAGACCGAACAGGGGATTATCAGCCCCAGCATTTT. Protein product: CASSEDRTGDYQPQHF.

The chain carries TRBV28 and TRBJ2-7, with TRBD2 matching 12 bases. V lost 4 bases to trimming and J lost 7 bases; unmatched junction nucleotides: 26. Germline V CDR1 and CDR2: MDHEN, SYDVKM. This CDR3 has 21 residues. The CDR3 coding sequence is TGTGCCAGCAGTTACGCGCTTCCCGGGACAGGGGAACTAGCGGGAGGCTTTGAGCAGTACTTC. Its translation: CASSYALPGTGELAGGFEQYF.

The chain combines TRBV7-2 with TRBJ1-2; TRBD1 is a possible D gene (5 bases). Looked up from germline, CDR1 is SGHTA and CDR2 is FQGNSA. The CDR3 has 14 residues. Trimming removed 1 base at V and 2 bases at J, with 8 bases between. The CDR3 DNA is TGTGCCAGCAGCTTAGTGGGGGGGAACTATGGCTACACCTTC. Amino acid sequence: CASSLVGGNYGYTF.

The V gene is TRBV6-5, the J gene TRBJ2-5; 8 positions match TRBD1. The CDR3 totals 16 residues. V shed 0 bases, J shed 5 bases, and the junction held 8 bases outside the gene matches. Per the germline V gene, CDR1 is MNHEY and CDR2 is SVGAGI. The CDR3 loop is CASSYSGRGRVETQYF. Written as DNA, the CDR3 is TGTGCCAGCAGTTACTCGGGCAGGGGGCGGGTGGAGACCCAGTACTTC.

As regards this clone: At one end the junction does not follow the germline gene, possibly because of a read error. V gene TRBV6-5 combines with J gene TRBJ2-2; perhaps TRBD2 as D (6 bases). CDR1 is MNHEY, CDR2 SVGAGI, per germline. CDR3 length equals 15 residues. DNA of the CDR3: TGTGCCAGTAGTTGGGGGGACGCGAACACCGGGGAGCTGTTTTTT. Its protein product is CASSWGDANTGELFF.

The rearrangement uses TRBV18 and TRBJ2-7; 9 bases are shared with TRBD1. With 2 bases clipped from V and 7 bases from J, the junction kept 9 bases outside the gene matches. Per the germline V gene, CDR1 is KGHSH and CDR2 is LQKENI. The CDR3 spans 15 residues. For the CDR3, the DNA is TGTGCCAGCTCACCAGGACAGGGGCGACTCCAAGAGCAGTACTTC. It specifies CASSPGQGRLQEQYF.

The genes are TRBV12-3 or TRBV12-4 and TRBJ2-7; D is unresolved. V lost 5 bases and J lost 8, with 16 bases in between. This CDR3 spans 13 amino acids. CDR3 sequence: CASSLPSIVKQYF. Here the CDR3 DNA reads TGTGCCAGCAGTCTGCCCTCCATAGTCAAGCAGTACTTC.

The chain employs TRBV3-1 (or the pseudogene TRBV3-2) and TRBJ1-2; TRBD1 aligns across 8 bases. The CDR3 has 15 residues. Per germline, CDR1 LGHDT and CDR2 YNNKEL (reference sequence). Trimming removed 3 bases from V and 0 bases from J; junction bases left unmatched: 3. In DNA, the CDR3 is TGTGCCAGCAGCCACTTGGACAGGGCTAACTATGGCTACACCTTC. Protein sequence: CASSHLDRANYGYTF.